This T cell receptor beta chain is drawn from a study of cytomegalovirus exposure and HLA in healthy donors. Whole-study findings and limits: Some highly shared sequence variants likely arose as a pipeline artifact.

Researchers ran the PCR with 60 Vbeta and 13 Jbeta primers. Here immunoSEQ multiplex PCR was the method, and the copy in TCRdb shows in-frame clones only, minus some. The sample comprises 95,000 to 150,000 clones, over 15% of which are singletons, and over 1.5% rests with the top ten. About this clone: The antigen remains unidentified.

Trimming took 4 bases from V and 8 from J, leaving 14 bases between them. Germline V gene data show CDR1 as LNHDA and CDR2 as SQIVND (reference sequence). This CDR3 has 13 residues. The sequence came from a woman younger than 35 in good health and CMV-seronegative. The sequenced material came from PBMCs. This chain uses TRBV19 with TRBJ1-1, with a tentative D call TRBD1 (6 bases). In DNA, the CDR3 is TGTGCCAGTAGTACCCGGACAGCTCGGGAAGCTTTCTTT. Its protein is CASSTRTAREAFF.